This TCR beta chain is from a study of T cell responses to AZD1222 COVID-19 vaccine. Findings of the study overall: Regions 160-218 and 743-854 held dominance among vaccine-associated CD4 TCRs, which spanned spike.

With 0 bases removed from V and 6 bases from J, the gap between germline ends came to 6 bases. CDR3 length: 13 amino acids. Per the germline V gene, CDR1 is SGHRS and CDR2 is YFSETQ. Assay: immunoSEQ multiplex PCR; the TCRdb copy retains only in-frame clones and omits some. The sample has tens of thousands of clones; around 93% are singletons. On this clone itself: Its antigen is undetermined.

The sample consisted of peripheral blood, taken 28 days after the second AZD1222 dose. The chain employs TRBV5-1 and TRBJ2-2; the D gene is possibly TRBD1 (5 bases). This sequence originates from an adult who received the AZD1222 COVID-19 vaccine. The CDR3 sequence is CASSLVGAGELFF. CDR3 bases: TGCGCCAGCAGCTTGGTAGGGGCCGGGGAGCTGTTTTTT.